A single sample gave rise to the 32 T cell receptor beta chains below, sequenced in a study of identical twins. TCRdb passed the 5' RACE reads through MiXCR, listing each CDR3 protein once. Here the sample spans around 650,000 distinct CDR3 sequences, under 8.5% being singletons. The data were also submitted as part of a second study, on yellow fever vaccine responses in identical twins.

Sequencing was performed on PBMCs. These receptor sequences come from a woman aged 18-29 years in good health.

This sequence joins TRBV4-1 and TRBJ1-5, with D possibly being TRBD1 (5 bases). The CDR3 spans 16 residues. Germline assignment: CDR1 MGHRA and CDR2 YSYEKL. The V and J ends lost 4 bases and 4 bases respectively, with 17 bases between them. Here the CDR3 DNA reads TGCGCCAGCAGCCCCCCCCCGGGACGGTCAAATCAGCCCCAGCATTTT. Amino acids: CASSPPPGRSNQPQHF.

This clonotype was found a few times. The chain couples TRBV12-3 or TRBV12-4 to TRBJ2-7; 9 bases are a match to TRBD1. This CDR3 comprises 15 residues. The V gene end was trimmed by 1 base and the J gene end by 5 bases; junction bases not matched to a gene: 6. The CDR3 is CASSLGGTGSHEQYV. CDR3 DNA: TGTGCCAGCAGTTTAGGAGGGACAGGGAGCCACGAGCAGTACGTC.

This clonotype was detected only a few times. This chain uses TRBV24-1 with TRBJ2-3; 7 positions agree with TRBD2. The germline V gene has CDR1 KGHDR and CDR2 SFDVKD. CDR3 length: 16 residues. The trim removed 3 bases at V and 0 bases at J, leaving 5 bases unmatched. The CDR3, as DNA: TGTGCCACCAGTGATCCGGGGACTACTAGCACAGATACGCAGTATTTT. This sequence encodes CATSDPGTTSTDTQYF.

As to this clonotype: Because it lacks the conserved phenylalanine or tryptophan at the end, this CDR3 is likely a read error. The DNA is omitted, as the CDR3 cannot be located on it reliably, and the CDR3 follows TCRdb's listing. The rearrangement uses TRBV12-5 and TRBJ1-2; TRBD1 is taken as the D call from the table, unchecked against the DNA. 8 amino acids form the CDR3, both terminal residues included. Germline V gene sequence: CDR1 LGHNT, CDR2 FRNRAP. CDR3 amino acids: CASGGYRP.

This clonotype was picked up a small number of times. V is TRBV28 and J is TRBJ2-5; no firm D call. Germline CDR1 MDHEN, CDR2 SYDVKM. Between the trimmed V and J ends, which lost 8 bases and 5 bases, there was a span of 18 bases. CDR3 length: 14 residues. CDR3 nucleotide sequence: TGTGCCAGCGAAGTCAGACGGCCTTCGGAGACCCAGTACTTC. Translating it yields CASEVRRPSETQYF.

This clonotype was counted at least ten times. The chain combines TRBV5-1 with TRBJ1-6; 7 bases match TRBD1. CDR1 SGHRS and CDR2 YFSETQ come from the germline V gene. This CDR3 has 14 residues. The V and J ends lost 4 bases and 8 bases, in that order; junction bases with no gene match: 6. CDR3 region: CASSPTGRDSPLHF. In DNA, the CDR3 is TGCGCCAGCAGCCCGACAGGGAGGGATTCACCCCTCCACTTT.

This clonotype was recorded at least ten times. J is TRBJ1-1 and V is TRBV5-1; no clear D. The CDR3 loop spans 13 amino acids. Deletions cut 0 bases from V and 4 bases from J, with 7 bases between. Germline V CDR1 and CDR2: SGHRS, YFSETQ. The DNA for the CDR3 is TGCGCCAGCAGCTTGGAGGAGAGCACTGAAGCTTTCTTT. This translates into CASSLEESTEAFF.

The J gene is TRBJ2-3, the V gene TRBV19; 15 bases fit TRBD2. The CDR3 is made up of 17 amino acids. J lost 6 bases, V lost 3 bases, and 7 bases had no gene match. Germline V gene sequence: CDR1 LNHDA, CDR2 SQIVND (reference sequence). For the CDR3, the DNA is TGTGCCAGTAGTATCCTCCCCGGGACTAGCGGGAGGGATACGCAGTATTTT. This encodes CASSILPGTSGRDTQYF. Full variable domain (rest looked up from reference TRBV19 and TRBJ2-3): DGGITQSPKYLFRKEGQNVTLSCEQNLNHDAMYWYRQDPGQGLRLIYYSQIVNDFQKGDIAEGYSVSREKKESFPLTVTSAQKNPTAFYLCASSILPGTSGRDTQYFGPGTRLTVL.

This clonotype was seen more than once but under ten times. V is TRBV2 and J is TRBJ1-3; no clear D gene. The CDR3 covers 12 residues. Germline CDR1 and CDR2: SNHLY and FYNNEI. V was cut by 10 bases and J by 6 bases, with 13 bases left in between. CDR3 residues: CATTGQQNTIYF. The CDR3 region has the DNA TGTGCCACCACCGGGCAGCAAAACACCATATATTTT.

The chain carries TRBV6-1 and TRBJ1-1; 7 nucleotides line up with TRBD1. V gave up 7 bases and J gave up 8 bases; unmatched junction bases: 13. Germline loops: CDR1 MNHNS, CDR2 SASEGT. The CDR3 totals 14 residues. The CDR3 region is CASTKDRVGTEAFF. CDR3 bases: TGTGCCAGCACAAAAGACAGGGTCGGGACCGAAGCTTTCTTT.

The rearrangement joins TRBV6-5 to TRBJ2-5; D is possibly TRBD1 (5 bases). V lost 4 bases, J lost 4 bases, and 10 bases lay in between. The length of the CDR3 is 13 residues. The germline V gene has CDR1 MNHEY and CDR2 SVGAGI. The CDR3 nucleotides are TGTGCCAGCAGTTGGGGTAGGGGAGAGACCCAGTACTTC. This translates into CASSWGRGETQYF.

Many counts were recorded for this clonotype. This chain uses TRBV11-2 with TRBJ1-3; D remains ambiguous. The germline V gene has CDR1 SGHAT and CDR2 FQNNGV. The V and J ends lost 1 base and 11 bases respectively, with 15 bases between them. The CDR3 covers 14 residues. CDR3 in amino acids: CASSLGGLGFSIYF. The CDR3 region has the DNA TGTGCCAGCAGCTTAGGCGGACTCGGTTTCTCCATATATTTT.

This clonotype was observed a few times. The chain combines TRBV5-1 with TRBJ1-1, with 8 bases aligning to TRBD1. V shed 4 bases, J shed 4 bases, and the junction held 6 bases outside the gene matches. This CDR3 is built from 14 residues. The germline CDR1 and CDR2 sequences are SGHRS and YFSETQ. CDR3 residues: CASSGGQGFTEAFF. CDR3 bases: TGCGCCAGCAGCGGAGGACAGGGTTTCACTGAAGCTTTCTTT.

This clonotype was detected ten times or more. The chain links TRBV20-1 to TRBJ2-5, with 8 bases that match TRBD2. Germline CDR1 is DFQATT and CDR2 is SNEGSKA (reference sequence). The CDR3 is 13 residues long. V was pared by 5 bases and J by 6 bases, with 8 bases of the junction left unmatched. CDR3 residues: CSAYTAGEKTQYF. DNA of the CDR3: TGCAGTGCTTACACAGCGGGGGAAAAGACCCAGTACTTC.

This clonotype was seen at least ten times. The V call is TRBV14, the J call TRBJ1-1, with D uncertain. Germline loops: CDR1 SGHDN, CDR2 FVKESK. CDR3 length: 15 amino acids. The V gene lost 2 bases and the J gene lost 6 bases, with 16 bases spanning the gap. CDR3 loop: CASSQRARQGAEAFF. The CDR3, as DNA: TGTGCCAGCAGCCAAAGGGCCCGGCAAGGTGCTGAAGCTTTCTTT.

This clonotype appeared a few times. The V and J genes are TRBV27 and TRBJ1-5; no firm D call. CDR3 length equals 13 residues. V dropped 4 bases and J dropped 2 bases, with 6 bases sitting between them. The germline V gene has CDR1 MNHEY and CDR2 SMNVEV (reference sequence). This chain's CDR3 is CASSWRGNQPQHF. The CDR3 bases are TGTGCCAGCAGTTGGAGGGGCAATCAGCCCCAGCATTTT.

The sample holds many counts of this clonotype. This chain links TRBV10-3 with TRBJ1-1, with TRBD1 as a possible D gene (6 bases). There are 17 residues in the CDR3. V dropped 3 bases and J dropped 5 bases, with 22 bases sitting between them. The germline CDR1 and CDR2 sequences are ENHRY and SYGVKD. The CDR3 nucleotides read TGTGCCATCAGTGAAAAGGGGGGGCATGTAGAGCGGACTGAAGCTTTCTTT. Its translation: CAISEKGGHVERTEAFF.

This clonotype appeared a few times. The V gene is TRBV5-1, the J gene TRBJ2-2, with 8 positions matching TRBD2. The CDR3 runs 15 residues. Germline V lookup: CDR1 SGHRS, CDR2 YFSETQ. The V and J ends lost 2 bases and 5 bases, in that order; junction bases with no gene match: 5. The CDR3 DNA is TGCGCCAGCAGCTTTGGGACTAGTCGGACCGGGGAGCTGTTTTTT. Translating it yields CASSFGTSRTGELFF.

This clonotype was seen repeatedly, ten times or more. The junction and the germline gene differ at one end; a read error may be behind it. J is TRBJ2-1 and V is TRBV7-3; no reliable D call. The CDR3 sequence is 14 residues long. Germline V gene lookup returns CDR1 SGHTA and CDR2 FQGTGA. CDR3 protein: CASSLTGSHNEQFF. CDR3 bases: TGTGCCAGCAGCTTAACTGGCTCCCACAATGAGCAGTTCTTC.

This clonotype was observed at least ten times. The chain uses TRBV12-3 or TRBV12-4 and TRBJ1-6; D unclear. Trimming removed 1 base from V and 12 bases from J, with 4 bases in between. The CDR3 runs 11 residues. CDR3: CASSLDGPLHF. DNA of the CDR3: TGTGCCAGCAGTTTAGACGGACCCCTCCACTTT.

This clonotype has just a few counts. V and J are TRBV28 and TRBJ2-1, with TRBD2 matching over 12 bases. Looked up from germline, CDR1 is MDHEN and CDR2 is SYDVKM. J was trimmed by 2 bases and V by 5 bases; bases with no gene match: 10. The CDR3 totals 18 residues. The chain's CDR3 is CASSPTSLAGGPYNEQFF. The CDR3 coding sequence is TGTGCCAGCAGTCCGACATCACTAGCGGGGGGCCCCTACAATGAGCAGTTCTTC.

CDR3: CASSLLIAGVDETQYF. In DNA form, the CDR3 reads TGTGCCAGCAGTTTACTCATAGCGGGGGTCGATGAGACCCAGTACTTC. The rearrangement joins TRBV28 to TRBJ2-5; 9 bases match TRBD2. This CDR3 has 16 residues. Losses at the gene ends were 2 bases for V and 5 bases for J; bases not matched to a gene: 9. Germline V gene data show CDR1 as MDHEN and CDR2 as SYDVKM.

The V call is TRBV12-3 or TRBV12-4, the J call TRBJ1-4, with D possibly being TRBD1 (6 bases). This CDR3 has 14 residues. V dropped 8 bases and J dropped 4 bases, with 14 bases sitting between them. The CDR3 loop reads CASRGRQDNEKLFF. CDR3 nucleotide sequence: TGTGCCAGCCGGGGGCGGCAGGATAATGAAAAACTGTTTTTT.

This clonotype showed up many times. The chain couples TRBV11-2 to TRBJ1-1; D perhaps matches TRBD1 (6 bases). CDR3 length: 15 amino acids. The germline gives CDR1 SGHAT, CDR2 FQNNGV. V dropped 5 bases and J dropped 0 bases, with 13 bases sitting between them. The CDR3 reads CASSPSDRLNTEAFF. The CDR3 DNA reads as TGTGCCAGCAGCCCCTCCGACAGGCTGAACACTGAAGCTTTCTTT.

This clonotype was counted between two and nine times. The chain is built from TRBV5-1 and TRBJ1-3; 9 nucleotides align to TRBD1. From germline, CDR1 is SGHRS and CDR2 YFSETQ. The ends lost 0 bases at V and 4 bases at J; junction bases unmatched: 2. CDR3 size: 15 residues. CDR3 loop: CASSLGTGDGNTIYF. The CDR3 nucleotides are TGCGCCAGCAGCTTGGGGACAGGGGACGGAAACACCATATATTTT. The variable domain in full, completed from reference TRBV5-1 and TRBJ1-3, reads KAGVTQTPRYLIKTRGQQVTLSCSPISGHRSVSWYQQTPGQGLQFLFEYFSETQRNKGNFPGRFSGRQFSNSRSEMNVSTLELGDSALYLCASSLGTGDGNTIYFGEGSWLTVV.

This clonotype appeared many times. This chain uses TRBV5-1 with TRBJ2-3, with 10 bases fitting TRBD2. After removal of 4 bases from V and 4 bases from J, the junction contained 9 bases not matched to a gene. The CDR3 is 16 amino acids. Germline assignment: CDR1 SGHRS and CDR2 YFSETQ. The DNA for the CDR3 is TGCGCCAGCAGCACCGGGACTAGCGTCGGTTCAGATACGCAGTATTTT. Translating gives CASSTGTSVGSDTQYF.

This clonotype has just a few counts. This chain links TRBV12-3 or TRBV12-4 with TRBJ1-4; no clear D gene. The V end lost 1 base, the J end lost 3 bases, and 3 bases lay between the germline ends. The CDR3 is 13 residues long. The CDR3 loop is CASSLDANEKLFF. CDR3 in DNA: TGTGCCAGCAGTTTAGATGCTAATGAAAAACTGTTTTTT.

The chain recombines TRBV20-1 with TRBJ2-5; TRBD2 is a possible D gene (5 bases). CDR3 length equals 13 residues. Trimming removed 3 bases at V and 6 bases at J, with 14 bases between. CDR1 DFQATT and CDR2 SNEGSKA come from the germline V gene (reference sequence). CDR3 loop: CSASDNTGKTQYF. CDR3 DNA: TGCAGTGCTAGTGACAACACGGGAAAGACCCAGTACTTC.

This clonotype was observed a handful of times. The CDR3 spells CASRSLAITGELFF. In DNA, the CDR3 is TGTGCCAGCAGGAGTTTAGCCATCACCGGGGAGCTGTTTTTT. The chain employs TRBV6-1 and TRBJ2-2; D unresolved. CDR1 is MNHNS and CDR2 is SASEGT in the germline V gene. The CDR3 covers 14 residues. The V end lost 6 bases, the J end lost 4 bases, and 12 bases lay between the germline ends.

This clonotype has a count of ten or more. The rearrangement uses TRBV29-1 and TRBJ1-1, with D uncertain. The CDR3 extends over 12 amino acids. V lost 4 bases to trimming and J lost 1 base, with 7 bases between them. In germline, CDR1 is SQVTM, CDR2 ANQGSEA. In DNA form, the CDR3 reads TGCAGCGTTGTGAAAGAGAACACTGAAGCTTTCTTT. The encoded protein is CSVVKENTEAFF. Using reference TRBV29-1 and TRBJ1-1 for the parts outside the CDR3, the full variable domain is SAVISQKPSRDICQRGTSLTIQCQVDSQVTMMFWYRQQPGQSLTLIATANQGSEATYESGFVIDKFPISRPNLTFSTLTVSNMSPEDSSIYLCSVVKENTEAFFGQGTRLTVV.

The table lists this clonotype with a few counts. This chain joins TRBV10-1 and TRBJ2-7, with D unclear. The CDR3 spans 12 residues. Deletions cut 11 bases from V and 3 bases from J, with 14 bases between. Looked up from germline, CDR1 is WNHNN and CDR2 is SYGVQD (reference sequence). The CDR3 sequence is CAGPTANYEQYV. CDR3 coding DNA: TGCGCCGGACCGACGGCAAACTACGAGCAGTACGTC.

The chain carries TRBV28 and TRBJ2-7; D gene ambiguous. The germline V gene has CDR1 MDHEN and CDR2 SYDVKM. V was cut by 5 bases and J by 6 bases, with 17 bases left in between. This CDR3 has 14 amino acids. As DNA, the CDR3 is TGTGCCAGCAGTAGCCCCTGGGCACGGAGCGAGCAGTACGTC. This encodes CASSSPWARSEQYV.